This TCR beta chain was identified in a study of blood T cell repertoires in COVID-19. At the level of the study: COVID-19 samples collected from the United States, Italy and Spain covered acute and convalescent phases. T cells, B-cell-depleted T cells, or PBMCs supplied cDNA or gDNA.

Germline V CDR1 and CDR2: SGHTA, FQGNSA. The CDR3 spans 15 residues. V was trimmed by 3 bases and J by 5 bases, leaving 11 bases between them. Per the authors' pipeline: Scientists estimated how many nucleated cells there were by amplifying reference gene primers. TCRdb keeps only in-frame clones here, not all; method: immunoSEQ multiplex PCR. V and J calls and clone size are those listed in that table; D and trimming were worked out from the DNA. The repertoire holds about 53,000 clones, roughly four fifths seen once, with approximately 3% in the top ten. The chain has TRBV7-2 and TRBJ1-6; no clear D gene. This TCR derives from a woman aged 60-70 years with acute or convalescent COVID-19. The sample taken for sequencing was peripheral blood. In nucleotides, the CDR3 is TGTGCCAGCAGCTTCGAATGGCCGAATAATTCACCCCTCCACTTT. The encoded protein is CASSFEWPNNSPLHF.